Below, one TCR beta chain is given with its context. The clone's antigen remains unknown. No base quality information exists; no much larger clone differs at one position. Healthy HIV-negative adults with no recently reported acute infections or vaccinations were included as donors. Only Caucasian adults living in Nashville, Tennessee, USA were represented among the donors. Magnetic negative selection was used to enrich CD4+ T cells, after which naive cells were positively selected on CD45RA and the negative fraction became the memory subset. After blood collection by leukapheresis, PBMCs were isolated using Ficoll-Histopaque density gradient centrifugation and then cryopreserved in the vapor phase of liquid nitrogen. Analytical flow cytometry was used to check the purity and quantity of each magnetically sorted T cell population. Genomic DNA was isolated from each sorted fraction and quantified by UV absorbance on a Nanodrop 2000c.

The data are from a study of shared clonotypes between healthy human individuals (TCRdb year 2020). Study-wide context: A couple of women and three men aged 18 to 49 years were included in the cohort. Per donor, three plates each were used for CD4 naive and CD4 memory, two for CD8 naive, and one for CD8 memory. Libraries were prepared and TCR repertoires were sequenced by different laboratories using diverse techniques, in order to increase sequencing depth and limit assay-specific biases. The study deeply sequenced blood TCR repertoires of about 5 healthy adults to estimate repertoire size and the extent of clonotype sharing between individuals. Leukapheresis yielded between about 0.8 and 9.5 billion PBMCs per donor.

Study-level results and caveats: Compared with non-shared clonotypes, clonotypes shared by all four sorted-subset donors had higher generation probabilities. Pairwise subsampling led to the expectation that sequencing depth would affect the degree of clonotype sharing among donors. When a few donors were compared, the shared fraction of clonotypes was around 5% for naive CD4, less than 4% for naive CD8, 2% to 2.5% for memory CD4, and 0.4% for memory CD8. Incomplete sequencing was indicated by rarefaction of sorted-subset datasets, despite the large sequencing depth. Because the study included a small number of donors, the genetic and exposure-history diversity represented was limited. Sampling was restricted to blood, and TCR repertoires in tissues likely differ from the TCR repertoires found in blood. Naive subsets generally had larger estimated clonotype richness than memory subsets did.

Using the deep immunoSEQ assay, TCR CDR3 regions were amplified from genomic DNA by multiplex PCR. Extracted genomic DNA from each cell subset was spread evenly across all wells of several immunoSEQ 96-well plates, with each plate serving as a replicate. For sorted subsets, each replicate PCR was loaded with 200 ng genomic DNA, equivalent to about 30,000 T cell genomes. The purified libraries were quantified using a Qubit 3.0 fluorometer, sized with a Bioanalyzer 2100, and then quantified again using the KAPA Library Quantification kit. Each immunoSEQ 96-well plate was sequenced on its own single-read 150-cycle Illumina NextSeq 550 flow cell. For the original study's pipeline: Because the immunoSEQ output held only junctional sequences and lacked quality scores, the filtering could not match the filtering applied to full-length reads. Sequences were annotated with PyIR, a Python wrapper for IgBLAST v1.9, using IMGT germline references to assign V/J genes and CDR3. Reads with weak V/J assignments (E-value above 1e-6), missing CDR3, stop codons, out-of-frame junctions, or ambiguous translated residues were removed. A V3J clonotype was defined by an identical inferred V gene, J gene, and CDR3 amino acid sequence. Percentage overlap between repertoires was computed as shared unique clonotypes divided by the size of the smaller repertoire. Three approaches were used to assess repertoire richness: RTK rarefaction, the Chao1 estimator, and Recon v2.1 estimates of unobserved clonotypes. Generation probabilities for all TCRbeta clonotypes obtained by the gDNA method from four donors were computed using OLGA. TCRdb's version of the immuneACCESS table is confined to in-frame rearrangements and falls short of the full clone set. An unresolved V gene accounts for under half of the shortfall where checked; the remainder is of unknown origin. V and J calls and clone size are given by that table; D and trimming were obtained from the DNA. The sample table lists millions of clones, 95% of them with a count of one. Of the sample, 0.1% to 0.15% is held by the ten largest clones.

The CDR3, cysteine through phenylalanine, is 14 amino acids long. The CDR3 DNA has 42 bases and is translated from base 1. Sequences MGHDK (CDR1) and SYGVNS (CDR2) are obtained from the germline V gene. Deletion took 1 base off V and 2 bases off J, with a span of 8 bases between the germline ends. The sample consisted of naive CD4+ T cells sorted from blood. The cell subset or site label for this specimen denotes: CD45RA+ positively selected. The chain uses TRBV25-1 and TRBJ2-5, with the D gene uncertain. The receptor comes from a man between 18 and 35 years old in good health. The CDR3 sequence is CASSELDSQETQYF. At the DNA level, the sequence is TGTGCCAGCAGTGAATTAGACTCTCAAGAGACCCAGTACTTC.